Sequencing of this T cell receptor (beta chain) was carried out in a study of T cells in Graves' hyperthyroidism and ophthalmopathy. PBMCs were obtained from 10 ml fresh peripheral blood. The CDR3 is 13 amino acids. Germline V gene lookup returns CDR1 MNHEY and CDR2 SVGEGT. V lost 7 bases and J lost 2, with 10 bases in between. Researchers took RNA transcripts and amplified the TCR beta CDR3 regions from them. The TCR CDR3 was amplified in a first-round RT-PCR using the HTBI primer set. TCRdb itself ran the multiplex PCR reads through MiXCR, one entry per CDR3 protein. Of under 400,000 distinct CDR3 sequences listed, 18% are singletons. This clonotype was recorded many times.

V and J are TRBV6-2 or TRBV6-3 and TRBJ2-3, with D unclear. The sample consisted of blood. The receptor's source is a woman in her thirties or forties with Graves' ophthalmopathy. CDR3 loop: CASTAVFTDTQYF. CDR3 coding DNA: TGTGCCAGCACGGCGGTCTTCACAGATACGCAGTATTTT.